The clone carrying this T cell receptor (beta chain) has only a few counts. The data belong to a study of blood T cell repertoires in COVID-19. Whole-study context: The United States, Italy and Spain were the sources of the acute and convalescent COVID-19 samples. PBMCs, B-cell-depleted T cells, or T cells provided the cDNA or gDNA that made up the material.

Sequencing used immunoSEQ multiplex PCR; TCRdb keeps in-frame clones, though not all of them. The table shows about 150,000 clones, with approximately 80% occurring only once. Trimming removed 4 bases from V and 3 bases from J; junction bases left unmatched: 17. The CDR3 is 20 amino acids. Germline V lookup: CDR1 MDHEN, CDR2 SYDVKM. This sequence was found in a man between 65 and 85 years old with acute or convalescent COVID-19. Sequenced material: peripheral blood. The chain combines TRBV28 with TRBJ2-1; 11 bases agree with TRBD2. CDR3 sequence (DNA): TGTGCCAGCAGTTCCAAAACCCGACTAGCGGGATACCGAGGCTACAATGAGCAGTTCTTC. This sequence encodes CASSSKTRLAGYRGYNEQFF. Full variable domain (outside the CDR3, taken from reference TRBV28 and TRBJ2-1): DVKVTQSSRYLVKRTGEKVFLECVQDMDHENMFWYRQDPGLGLRLIYFSYDVKMKEKGDIPEGYSVSREKKERFSLILESASTNQTSMYLCASSSKTRLAGYRGYNEQFFGPGTRLTVL.